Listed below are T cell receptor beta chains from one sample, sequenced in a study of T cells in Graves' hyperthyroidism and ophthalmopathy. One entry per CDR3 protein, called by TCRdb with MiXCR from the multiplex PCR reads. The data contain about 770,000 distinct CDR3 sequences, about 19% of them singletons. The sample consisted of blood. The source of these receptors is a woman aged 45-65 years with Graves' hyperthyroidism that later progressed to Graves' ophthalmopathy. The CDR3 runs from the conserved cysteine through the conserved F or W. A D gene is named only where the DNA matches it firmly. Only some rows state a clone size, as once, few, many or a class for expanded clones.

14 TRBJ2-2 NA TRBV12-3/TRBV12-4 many TGTGCCAGCAAAAGTCAGGGGAACACCGGGGAGCTGTTTTTT CASKSQGNTGELFF
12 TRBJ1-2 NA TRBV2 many TGTGCCAGCAGTGCAATAACCTATGGCTACACCTTC CASSAITYGYTF
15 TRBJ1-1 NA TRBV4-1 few TGCGCCAGCAGTCCTATGGGGGGGGCGTACACTGAAGCTTTCTTT CASSPMGGAYTEAFF
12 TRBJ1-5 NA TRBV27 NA TGTGCCAGCAGTTTAAGGGCAGATACGCAGCATTTT CASSLRADTQHF
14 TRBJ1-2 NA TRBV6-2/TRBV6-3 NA TGTGCCAGCACCCCCCGCGGGGTCGGCTATGGCTACACCTTC CASTPRGVGYGYTF
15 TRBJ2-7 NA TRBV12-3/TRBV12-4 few TGTGCCAGCAGCAAGGGGCCTAGGAGCTCCTACGAGCAGTACTTC CASSKGPRSSYEQYF
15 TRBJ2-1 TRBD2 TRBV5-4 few TGTGCCAGCAGCTACGGACTAGCGGGATATTCTGAGCAGTTCTTC CASSYGLAGYSEQFF
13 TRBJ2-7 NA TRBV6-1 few TGTGCCAGCAGTGAAGCACTAGTCCACGAGCAGTACTTC CASSEALVHEQYF
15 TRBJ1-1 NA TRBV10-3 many TGTGCCATCAGTGAGTCCCCGGACCTCAACACTGAAGCTTTCTTT CAISESPDLNTEAFF
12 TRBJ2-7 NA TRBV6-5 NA TGTGCCAGCAGTTACGGAGGGGGCCAGCAGTACTTC CASSYGGGQQYF
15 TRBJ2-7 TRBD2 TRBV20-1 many TGCAGTGCTAAGAATACGGCGGGGGGCCCCTACGAGCAGTACTTC CSAKNTAGGPYEQYF
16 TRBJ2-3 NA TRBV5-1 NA TGCGCCAGCAGCCCAAACGGGGGAGCCCCCACAGATACGCAGTATTTT CASSPNGGAPTDTQYF
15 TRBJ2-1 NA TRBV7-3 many TGTGCCAGCAGCCCGGTTGGTAGCGTTTACAATGAGCAGTTCTTC CASSPVGSVYNEQFF
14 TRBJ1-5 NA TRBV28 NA TGTGCCAGCAGTATCCGACCGTACAATCAGCCCCAGCATTTT CASSIRPYNQPQHF
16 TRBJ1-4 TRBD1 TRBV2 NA TGCGCCAGCACGAAGGGGGGCACAGGGGCTAATGAAAAACTGTTTTTT CASTKGGTGANEKLFF
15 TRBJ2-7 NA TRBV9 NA TGTGCCAGCAGCGTAGCCGGCCAAGGGTACTCCGAGCAGTACTTC CASSVAGQGYSEQYF
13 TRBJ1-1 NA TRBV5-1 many TGCGCCAGCAGCCTCGACATTTACACTGAAGCTTTCTTT CASSLDIYTEAFF
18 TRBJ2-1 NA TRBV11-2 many TGTGCCAGCAGCTTAGGGCGTGGGGGGGGCCGATATTACAATGAGCAGTTCTTC CASSLGRGGGRYYNEQFF
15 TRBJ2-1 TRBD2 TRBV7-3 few TGTGCCAGCAGGCTTGGGGGGGGTTCCTACAATGAGCAGTTCTTC CASRLGGGSYNEQFF
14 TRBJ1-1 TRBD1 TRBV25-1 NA TGTGCCAGCAGTGTAAAACAGGGGAGCACTGAAGCTTTCTTT CASSVKQGSTEAFF
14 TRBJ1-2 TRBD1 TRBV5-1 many TGCGCCAGCAGCGTGGGACAGAATGTCTATGGCTACACCTTC CASSVGQNVYGYTF
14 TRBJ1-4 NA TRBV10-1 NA TGCGCCAGCAGAACAGTCACAACTAATGAAAAACTGTTTTTT CASRTVTTNEKLFF
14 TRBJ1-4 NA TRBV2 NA TGTGCCAGCAAGGGGATCCGCGATAATGAAGAACTGTTTTTT CASKGIRDNEELFF
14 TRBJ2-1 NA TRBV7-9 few TGTGCCAGCAGCTTAGTTTCAGGGTTTTATGAGCAGTTCTTC CASSLVSGFYEQFF
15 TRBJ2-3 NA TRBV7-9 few TGTGCCAGCAGCTCCCTCGGACAGAGCACAGATACGCAGTATTTT CASSSLGQSTDTQYF
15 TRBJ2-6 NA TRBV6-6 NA TGTGCCAGCAGTTACTGGGAGTCTGGGGCCAACGTCCTGACTTTC CASSYWESGANVLTF
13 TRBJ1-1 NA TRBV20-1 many TGCAGTGCCCCCCAGATGTCGAGGACTGAAGCTTTCTTT CSAPQMSRTEAFF
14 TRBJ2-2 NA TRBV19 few TGTGCCAGTAAGGGGGTTATCGACACCGGGGAGCTGTTTTTT CASKGVIDTGELFF
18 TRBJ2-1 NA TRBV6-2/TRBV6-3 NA TGTGCCAGCAGTTACTCGAGCTTGGGGCGGGGGCCCCACAATGAGCAGTTCTTC CASSYSSLGRGPHNEQFF
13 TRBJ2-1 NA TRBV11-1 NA TGTGCCAGCAGCTCCCAAGGCCGGGACCCGGGGTTCTTC CASSSQGRDPGFF
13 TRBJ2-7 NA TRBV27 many TGTGCCAGCAGTTTCGGGCACTCCTACGAGCAGTACTTC CASSFGHSYEQYF
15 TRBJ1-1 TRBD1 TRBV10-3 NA TGTGCCATCAGCGACACACAGGGGAGAGGCACTGAAGCTTTCTTT CAISDTQGRGTEAFF
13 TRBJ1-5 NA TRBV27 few TGTGCCAGCAGGGACGGGGGGGGACAGCCCCAGCATTTT CASRDGGGQPQHF
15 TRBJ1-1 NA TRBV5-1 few TGCGCCAGCAGCTTGTTCTGGGGGCGCAGCACTGAAGCTTTCTTT CASSLFWGRSTEAFF
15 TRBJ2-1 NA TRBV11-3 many TGTGCCAGCAGCTCGGCGACTCATAACTACAATGAGCAGTTCTTC CASSSATHNYNEQFF
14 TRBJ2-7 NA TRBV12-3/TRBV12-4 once TGTGCCAGCAGCTATGGGACACAATCCTACGAGCAGTACTTC CASSYGTQSYEQYF
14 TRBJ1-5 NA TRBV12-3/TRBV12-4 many TGTGCCAGCAGTTTAGCGTTCGGGCGTCAGCCCCAGCATTTT CASSLAFGRQPQHF
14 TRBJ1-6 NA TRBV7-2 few TGTGCCAGCAGCTGGGGTTCCTATAATTCACCCCTCCACTTT CASSWGSYNSPLHF
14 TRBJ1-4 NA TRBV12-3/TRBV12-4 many TGTGCCAGCAGTTTTGGTTGGGGAACACAAAAACTGTTTTTT CASSFGWGTQKLFF
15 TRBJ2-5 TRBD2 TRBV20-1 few TGCAGTGCAATCGCTAGCGGGGGGAGAGAAGAGACCCAGTACTTC CSAIASGGREETQYF
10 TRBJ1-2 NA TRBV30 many TGTGCCTGGAGCCACTTTGGCTACACCTTC CAWSHFGYTF
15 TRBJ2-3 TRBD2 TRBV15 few TGTGCCACCAGCAGAGCGGGGGGGCCGTCGGATACGCAGTATTTT CATSRAGGPSDTQYF